This entry is about one T cell receptor beta chain. This clonotype was found a few times. No cognate antigen has been identified for it. It has no much larger one-base neighbor in the sample; base qualities were not kept. This sample is drawn from a study of patients and donors after allogeneic stem cell transplantation (dated by TCRdb to the early 2020s). Including cysteine and phenylalanine, the CDR3 has 14 amino acids. Solely the CDR3 DNA is kept, with 42 bases framed from the first base. Deletion took 7 bases off V and 4 bases off J, with a span of 14 bases between the germline ends. CDR1 and CDR2 are read off the germline V gene as MGHDK and SYGVNS. Libraries came from RT-PCR. Instrument used: NextSeq 550. TCRdb redid the processing of the public reads, applying fastp at Q25 and MiXCR, and retained in-frame beta chains. Each CDR3 protein gets just one entry, which takes the most common genes and DNA from the rows behind it. The sample profile shows 150,000 or so distinct CDR3 sequences; about 24% of them were found once. The top ten constitute roughly 27% of the sample.

This receptor was taken from a human donor who was either an allogeneic HSCT recipient or a stem cell or donor lymphocyte infusion donor (not recorded which). It is not recorded whose cells these are; they may come from a transplant donor. The V gene is TRBV25-1 and the J gene is TRBJ1-3, and TRBD1 may be the D gene, going by 6 matching bases. The sequenced sample consisted of blood, either unsorted or a sorted T cell fraction (not recorded which). The DNA sequence is as follows: TGTGCCAGCATTCCTACAGGGTGGGGAAACACCATATATTTT. The encoded protein is CASIPTGWGNTIYF.